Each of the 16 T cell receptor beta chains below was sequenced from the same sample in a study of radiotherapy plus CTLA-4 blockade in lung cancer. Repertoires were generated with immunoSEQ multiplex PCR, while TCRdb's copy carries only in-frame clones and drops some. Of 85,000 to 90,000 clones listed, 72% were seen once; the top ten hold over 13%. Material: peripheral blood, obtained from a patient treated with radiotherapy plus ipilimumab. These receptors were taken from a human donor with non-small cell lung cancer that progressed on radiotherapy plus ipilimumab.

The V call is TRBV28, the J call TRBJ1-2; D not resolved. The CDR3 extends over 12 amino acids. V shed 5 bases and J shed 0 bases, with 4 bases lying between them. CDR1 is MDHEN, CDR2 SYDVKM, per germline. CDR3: CASSQTNYGYTF. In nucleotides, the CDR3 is TGTGCCAGCAGTCAAACTAACTATGGCTACACCTTC.

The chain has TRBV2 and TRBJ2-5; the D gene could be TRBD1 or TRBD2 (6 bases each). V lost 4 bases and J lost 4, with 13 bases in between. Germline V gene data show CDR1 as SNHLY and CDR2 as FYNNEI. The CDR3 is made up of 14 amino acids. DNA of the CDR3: TGTGCCAGCAGTGGGATACAGGGACTAGAGACCCAGTACTTC. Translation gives CASSGIQGLETQYF.

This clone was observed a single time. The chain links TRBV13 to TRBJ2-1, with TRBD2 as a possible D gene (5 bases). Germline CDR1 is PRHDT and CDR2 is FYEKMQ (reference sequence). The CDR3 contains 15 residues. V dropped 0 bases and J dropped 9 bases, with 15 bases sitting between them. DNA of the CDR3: TGTGCCAGCAGCTTAGGCCGCGGATCTGGAGGTGAGCAGTTCTTC. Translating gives CASSLGRGSGGEQFF.

In DNA form, the CDR3 reads TGTGCCAGCAGTGCCGTCACTGAAGCTTTCTTT. It encodes CASSAVTEAFF. The J gene is TRBJ1-1, the V gene TRBV28; D remains ambiguous. From germline, CDR1 is MDHEN and CDR2 SYDVKM. Trimming stripped 5 bases from V and 4 bases from J, with 5 bases between. This CDR3 is 11 amino acids long. The whole variable domain, filled in from reference TRBV28 and TRBJ1-1, reads DVKVTQSSRYLVKRTGEKVFLECVQDMDHENMFWYRQDPGLGLRLIYFSYDVKMKEKGDIPEGYSVSREKKERFSLILESASTNQTSMYLCASSAVTEAFFGQGTRLTVV.

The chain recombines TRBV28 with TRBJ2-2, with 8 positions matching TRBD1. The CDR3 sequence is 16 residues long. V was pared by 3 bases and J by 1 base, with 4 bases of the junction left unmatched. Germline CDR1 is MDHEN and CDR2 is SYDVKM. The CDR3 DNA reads TGTGCCAGCAGTTTCGGGACAGGCCTGAACACCGGGGAGCTGTTTTTT. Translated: CASSFGTGLNTGELFF.

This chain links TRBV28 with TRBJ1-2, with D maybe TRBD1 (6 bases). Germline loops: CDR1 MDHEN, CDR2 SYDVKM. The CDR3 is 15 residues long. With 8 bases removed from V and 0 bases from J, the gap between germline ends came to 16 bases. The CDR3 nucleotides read TGTGCCAGCGCGTCTCGAGGACAGCCTAACTATGGCTACACCTTC. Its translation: CASASRGQPNYGYTF.

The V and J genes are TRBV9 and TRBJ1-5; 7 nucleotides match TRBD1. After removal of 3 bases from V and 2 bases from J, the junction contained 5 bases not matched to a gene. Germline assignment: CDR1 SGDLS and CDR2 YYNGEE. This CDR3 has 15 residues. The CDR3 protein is CASSATGRGNQPQHF. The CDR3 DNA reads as TGTGCCAGCAGCGCGACAGGGCGGGGCAATCAGCCCCAGCATTTT.

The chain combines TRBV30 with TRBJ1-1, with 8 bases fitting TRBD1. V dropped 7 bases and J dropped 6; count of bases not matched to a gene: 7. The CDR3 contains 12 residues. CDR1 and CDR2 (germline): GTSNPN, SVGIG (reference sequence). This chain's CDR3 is CASMDRAPEAFF. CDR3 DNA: TGTGCCTCGATGGACAGGGCTCCTGAAGCTTTCTTT.

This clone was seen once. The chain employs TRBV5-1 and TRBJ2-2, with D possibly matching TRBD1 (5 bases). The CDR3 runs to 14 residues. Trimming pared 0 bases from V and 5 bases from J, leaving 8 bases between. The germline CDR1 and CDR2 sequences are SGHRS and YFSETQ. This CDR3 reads CASSLGQGTGELFF. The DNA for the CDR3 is TGCGCCAGCAGCTTGGGGCAGGGTACCGGGGAGCTGTTTTTT.

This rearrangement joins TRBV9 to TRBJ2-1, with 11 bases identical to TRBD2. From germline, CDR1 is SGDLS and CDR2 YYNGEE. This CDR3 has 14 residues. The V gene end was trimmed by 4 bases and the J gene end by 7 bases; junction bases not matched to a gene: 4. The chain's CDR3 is CASSLGTSGNEQFF. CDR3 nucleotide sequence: TGTGCCAGCAGCCTCGGGACTAGCGGAAATGAGCAGTTCTTC.

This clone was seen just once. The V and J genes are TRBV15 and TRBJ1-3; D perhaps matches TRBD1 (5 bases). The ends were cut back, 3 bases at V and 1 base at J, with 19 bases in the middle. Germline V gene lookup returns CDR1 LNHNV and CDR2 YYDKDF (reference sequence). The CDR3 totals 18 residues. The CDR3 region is CATSRLGKGPSSGNTIYF. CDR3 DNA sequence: TGTGCCACCAGCAGGCTGGGGAAGGGACCCTCATCTGGAAACACCATATATTTT.

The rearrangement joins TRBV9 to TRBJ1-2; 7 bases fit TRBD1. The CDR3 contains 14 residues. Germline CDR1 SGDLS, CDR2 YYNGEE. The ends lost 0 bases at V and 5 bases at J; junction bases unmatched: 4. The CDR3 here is CASSVGSGGYGYTF. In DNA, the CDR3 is TGTGCCAGCAGCGTAGGATCAGGGGGATATGGCTACACCTTC.

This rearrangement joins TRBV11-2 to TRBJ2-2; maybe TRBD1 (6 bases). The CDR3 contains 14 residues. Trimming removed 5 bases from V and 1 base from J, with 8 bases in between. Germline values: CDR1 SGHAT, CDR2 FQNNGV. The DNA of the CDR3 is TGTGCCAGCAGCCCACAGGGGAACACCGGGGAGCTGTTTTTT. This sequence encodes CASSPQGNTGELFF.

The CDR3 nucleotides are TGTGCCAGCAGTTTAGGATCGAACACCGGGGAGCTGTTTTTT. Translating it yields CASSLGSNTGELFF. V is TRBV27 and J is TRBJ2-2, with D uncertain. Deletions cut 2 bases from V and 0 bases from J, with 4 bases between. Germline CDR1 reads MNHEY; CDR2 reads SMNVEV (reference sequence). The CDR3 sequence is 14 residues long.

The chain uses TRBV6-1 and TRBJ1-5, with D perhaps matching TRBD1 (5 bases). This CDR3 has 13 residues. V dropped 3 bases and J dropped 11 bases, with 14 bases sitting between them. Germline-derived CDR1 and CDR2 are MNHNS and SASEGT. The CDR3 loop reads CASSDPPQAAQHF. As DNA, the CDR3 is TGTGCCAGCAGTGACCCCCCACAGGCGGCCCAGCATTTT.

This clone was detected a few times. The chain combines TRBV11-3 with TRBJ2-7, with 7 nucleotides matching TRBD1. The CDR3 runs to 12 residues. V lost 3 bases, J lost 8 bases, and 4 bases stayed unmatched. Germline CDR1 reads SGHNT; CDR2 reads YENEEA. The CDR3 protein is CASSFPTGKQYF. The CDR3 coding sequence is TGTGCCAGCAGCTTCCCGACAGGGAAGCAGTACTTC.